These 10 T cell receptor beta chains were sequenced from one sample in a study of CD8 T cell repertoires and HIV-1 epitope variants. Their recognized antigens are unknown. Assay used: immunoSEQ multiplex PCR; TCRdb lists only in-frame clones, some missing. The repertoire holds roughly 4,500 clones, around three fifths seen once, with approximately 42% in the top ten. The sequencing input was cultured CD8+ T cells derived from PBMCs. Receptors were obtained from a male donor with HIV.

V gene TRBV11-1 combines with J gene TRBJ2-7, with TRBD1 matching over 9 bases. CDR3 size: 16 residues. CDR1 is SGHAT and CDR2 is FQDESV in the germline V gene (reference sequence). J gave up 4 bases and V 1 base, and 8 bases lay outside the gene matches. The CDR3 loop reads CASSLGSGTGMYEQYF. CDR3 coding DNA: TGTGCCAGCAGCTTAGGCTCCGGGACAGGGATGTACGAGCAGTACTTC. The full variable domain, with the rest looked up from reference TRBV11-1 and TRBJ2-7, is EAEVAQSPRYKITEKSQAVAFWCDPISGHATLYWYRQILGQGPELLVQFQDESVVDDSQLPKDRFSAERLKGVDSTLKIQPAELGDSAMYLCASSLGSGTGMYEQYFGPGTRLTVT.

This clone was detected only a few times. The CDR3 DNA reads TGTGCCAGCAGTTCCACCGACAGGTTTTACGAGCAGTACTTC. It translates to CASSSTDRFYEQYF. V and J are TRBV28 and TRBJ2-7, with D perhaps TRBD1 (6 bases). The CDR3 consists of 14 residues. V lost 4 bases and J 4 bases, leaving 14 bases between the germline ends. CDR1 is MDHEN and CDR2 is SYDVKM in the germline V gene.

V usage is TRBV4-3 and J usage is TRBJ1-4, with D uncertain. The V gene's germline CDR1 is LGHNA and CDR2 YSLEER. The germline V and J ends were trimmed by 6 bases and 4 bases, with 15 bases remaining between them. The CDR3 runs to 15 residues. CDR3 coding DNA: TGCGCCAGCAGTTCCTTCGAGGCTGGTAATGAAAAACTGTTTTTT. Protein sequence: CASSSFEAGNEKLFF.

The chain has TRBV6-4 and TRBJ2-1; tentative D call: TRBD2 (6 bases). The CDR3 runs 13 residues. Trimming pared 2 bases from V and 10 bases from J, leaving 12 bases between. Germline V gene data show CDR1 as MRHNA and CDR2 as SNTAGT. The CDR3 DNA follows: TGTGCCAGCAGTGACCGGGCGGCGGGGGAGCAGTTCTTC. It is translated as CASSDRAAGEQFF.

This chain connects TRBV10-3 to TRBJ2-6; 9 bases fit TRBD1. The V gene's germline CDR1 is ENHRY and CDR2 SYGVKD. This CDR3 has 16 amino acids. Unmatched junction bases numbered 5, after V lost 6 bases and J lost 2 bases. The CDR3 loop reads CAIRTGDRAGANVLTF. The CDR3 DNA sequence: TGTGCCATCAGGACCGGGGACAGGGCTGGGGCCAACGTCCTGACTTTC.

The J gene is TRBJ1-3, the V gene TRBV4-3; D is perhaps TRBD1 (5 bases). With 0 bases removed from V and 0 bases from J, the gap between germline ends came to 9 bases. Germline CDR1 is LGHNA and CDR2 is YSLEER. This CDR3 is 16 amino acids long. The CDR3 nucleotides read TGCGCCAGCAGCCAAGAATGGGGGGACTCTGGAAACACCATATATTTT. Protein: CASSQEWGDSGNTIYF.

The rearrangement joins TRBV4-1 to TRBJ2-7, with D possibly matching TRBD1 (6 bases). V was pared by 9 bases and J by 1 base, with 13 bases between. This CDR3 is built from 13 residues. CDR1 and CDR2 (germline): MGHRA, YSYEKL. CDR3 in amino acids: CARLGTRSYEQYF. The DNA of the CDR3 is TGCGCCAGGTTGGGGACAAGATCCTACGAGCAGTACTTC.

This clone is classed as large. The genes are TRBV10-3 and TRBJ2-7, with D possibly TRBD2 on 6 matching bases. CDR1 and CDR2 (germline): ENHRY, SYGVKD. Trimming removed 10 bases at V and 4 bases at J, with 17 bases between. The CDR3 consists of 13 residues. The CDR3 nucleotides are TGTGCCACCCTAGGGGACTCTACTTACGAGCAGTACTTC. Its translation: CATLGDSTYEQYF.

The chain employs TRBV11-2 and TRBJ2-7; the D call may be TRBD1 or TRBD2 (5 bases each). From germline, CDR1 is SGHAT and CDR2 FQNNGV. The CDR3 covers 13 residues. The V end was cut by 3 bases, the J end by 3 bases, with 9 bases between. This CDR3 reads CASSFGGDYEQYF. DNA of the CDR3: TGTGCCAGCAGCTTTGGGGGAGACTACGAGCAGTACTTC.

The CDR3 bases are TGTGCCAGCAGTTTAGGACTAGAGGCAGATACGCAGTATTTT. It specifies CASSLGLEADTQYF. The rearrangement links TRBV28 to TRBJ2-3; 7 positions agree with TRBD2. The V gene's germline CDR1 is MDHEN and CDR2 SYDVKM. CDR3 size: 14 residues. The J segment lost 4 bases and the V segment lost 2 bases, leaving 3 bases of the junction unmatched. Combining the CDR3 with reference TRBV28 and TRBJ2-3 gives the whole variable domain DVKVTQSSRYLVKRTGEKVFLECVQDMDHENMFWYRQDPGLGLRLIYFSYDVKMKEKGDIPEGYSVSREKKERFSLILESASTNQTSMYLCASSLGLEADTQYFGPGTRLTVL.